This T cell receptor (beta chain) stems from a study of blood T cell repertoires in COVID-19. The V gene lost 9 bases and the J gene lost 7 bases, with 16 bases spanning the gap. Looked up from germline, CDR1 is MRHNA and CDR2 is SNTAGT. This CDR3 has 13 amino acids. Using immunoSEQ multiplex PCR, the repertoire was profiled, and TCRdb retains in-frame clones only, with some absent. The sample has approximately 250,000 clones, 86% seen once. V and J are TRBV6-4 and TRBJ2-1, with D tentatively TRBD1 (6 bases). The sequence was obtained from a man younger than 40 who had recovered from COVID-19. The specimen was peripheral blood. The CDR3 protein is CASVNRERNEQFF. The CDR3 DNA reads TGTGCCAGTGTGAACAGGGAGAGGAATGAGCAGTTCTTC.